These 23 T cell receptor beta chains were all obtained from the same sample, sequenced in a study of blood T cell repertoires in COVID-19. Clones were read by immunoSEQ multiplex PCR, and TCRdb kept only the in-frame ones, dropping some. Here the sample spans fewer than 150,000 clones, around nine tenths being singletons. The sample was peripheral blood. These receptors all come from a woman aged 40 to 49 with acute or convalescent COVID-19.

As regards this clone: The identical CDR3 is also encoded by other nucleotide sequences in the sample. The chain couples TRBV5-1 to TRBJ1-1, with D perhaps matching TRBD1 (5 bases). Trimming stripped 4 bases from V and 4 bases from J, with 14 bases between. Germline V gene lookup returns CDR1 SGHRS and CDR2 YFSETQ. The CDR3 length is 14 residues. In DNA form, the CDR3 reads TGCGCCAGCAGCCTGGGACGGGTAGGCACTGAAGCTTTCTTT. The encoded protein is CASSLGRVGTEAFF. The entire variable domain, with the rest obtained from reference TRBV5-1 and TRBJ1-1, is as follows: KAGVTQTPRYLIKTRGQQVTLSCSPISGHRSVSWYQQTPGQGLQFLFEYFSETQRNKGNFPGRFSGRQFSNSRSEMNVSTLELGDSALYLCASSLGRVGTEAFFGQGTRLTVV.

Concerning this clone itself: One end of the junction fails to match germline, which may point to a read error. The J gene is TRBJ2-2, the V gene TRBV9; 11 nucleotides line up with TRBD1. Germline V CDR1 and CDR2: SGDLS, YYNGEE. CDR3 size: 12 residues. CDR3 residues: CASSAGTGGLFF. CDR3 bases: TGTGCCAGCAGCGCCGGGACAGGGGGGCTGTTTTTT.

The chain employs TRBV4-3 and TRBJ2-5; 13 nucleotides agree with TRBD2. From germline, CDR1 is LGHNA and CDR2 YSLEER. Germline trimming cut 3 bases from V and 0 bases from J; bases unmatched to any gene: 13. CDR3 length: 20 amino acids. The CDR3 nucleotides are TGCGCCAGCAGCCAGGCCACTAGCGGGGGGGCCTTGTTATACCAAGAGACCCAGTACTTC. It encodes CASSQATSGGALLYQETQYF.

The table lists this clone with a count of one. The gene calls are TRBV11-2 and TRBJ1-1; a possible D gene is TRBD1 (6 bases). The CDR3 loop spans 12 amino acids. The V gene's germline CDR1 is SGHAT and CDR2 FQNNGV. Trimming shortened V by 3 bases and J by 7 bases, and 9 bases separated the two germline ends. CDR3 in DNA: TGTGCCAGCAGCTTGAACAGGGTTGAAGCTTTCTTT. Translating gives CASSLNRVEAFF.

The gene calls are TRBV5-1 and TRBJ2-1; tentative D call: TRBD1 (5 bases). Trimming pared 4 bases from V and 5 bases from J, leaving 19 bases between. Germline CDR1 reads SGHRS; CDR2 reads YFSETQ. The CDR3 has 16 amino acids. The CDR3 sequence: CASSIDSAGRNNEQFF. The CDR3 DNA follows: TGCGCCAGCAGCATTGACAGCGCCGGAAGGAACAATGAGCAGTTCTTC.

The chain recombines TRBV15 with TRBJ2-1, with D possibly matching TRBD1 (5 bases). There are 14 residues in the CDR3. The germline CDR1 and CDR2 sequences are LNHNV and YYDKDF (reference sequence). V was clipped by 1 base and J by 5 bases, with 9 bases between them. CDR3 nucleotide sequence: TGTGCCACCAGCAGAGGACAGCGTAACAATGAGCAGTTCTTC. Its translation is CATSRGQRNNEQFF.

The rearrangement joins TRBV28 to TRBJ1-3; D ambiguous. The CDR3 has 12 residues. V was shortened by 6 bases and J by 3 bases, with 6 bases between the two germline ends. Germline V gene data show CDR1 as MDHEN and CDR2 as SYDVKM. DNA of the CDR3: TGTGCCAGCAGCCTACTTGGAAACACCATATATTTT. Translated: CASSLLGNTIYF.

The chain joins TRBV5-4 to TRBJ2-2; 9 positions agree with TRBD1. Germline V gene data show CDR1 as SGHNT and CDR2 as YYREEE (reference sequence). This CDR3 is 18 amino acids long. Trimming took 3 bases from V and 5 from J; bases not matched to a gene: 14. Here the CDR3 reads CASSWIRNRGQRTGELFF. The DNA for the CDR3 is TGTGCCAGCAGCTGGATTAGGAACAGGGGGCAGAGGACCGGGGAGCTGTTTTTT.

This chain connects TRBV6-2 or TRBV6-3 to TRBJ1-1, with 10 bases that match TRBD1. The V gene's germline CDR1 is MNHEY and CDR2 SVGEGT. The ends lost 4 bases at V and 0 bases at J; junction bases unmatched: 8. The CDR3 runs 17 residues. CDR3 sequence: CASSWGQGRHLNTEAFF. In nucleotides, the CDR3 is TGTGCCAGCAGTTGGGGACAGGGGAGGCATTTGAACACTGAAGCTTTCTTT.

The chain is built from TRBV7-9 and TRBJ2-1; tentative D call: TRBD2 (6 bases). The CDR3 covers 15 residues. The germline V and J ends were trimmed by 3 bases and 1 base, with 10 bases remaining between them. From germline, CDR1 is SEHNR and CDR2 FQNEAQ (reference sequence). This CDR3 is CASSFRGYSYNEQFF. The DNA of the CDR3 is TGTGCCAGCAGCTTCCGGGGGTATTCCTACAATGAGCAGTTCTTC.

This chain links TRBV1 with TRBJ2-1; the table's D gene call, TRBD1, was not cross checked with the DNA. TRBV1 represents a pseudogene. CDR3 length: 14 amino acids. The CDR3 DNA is TGCACCAGCAGCCCCCGTGGGAAGGGGAATGAGCAGTTCTTC. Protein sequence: CTSSPRGKGNEQFF.

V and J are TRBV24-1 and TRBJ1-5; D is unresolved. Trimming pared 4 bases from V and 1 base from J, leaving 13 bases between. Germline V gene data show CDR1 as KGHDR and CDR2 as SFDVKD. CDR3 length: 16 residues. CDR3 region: CATSDPKGGSNQPQHF. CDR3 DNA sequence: TGTGCCACCAGTGACCCTAAGGGAGGGAGCAATCAGCCCCAGCATTTT.

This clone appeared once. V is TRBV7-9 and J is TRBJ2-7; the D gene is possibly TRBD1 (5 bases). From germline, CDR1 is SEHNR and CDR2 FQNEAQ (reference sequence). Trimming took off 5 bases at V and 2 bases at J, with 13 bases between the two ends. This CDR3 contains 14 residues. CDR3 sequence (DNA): TGTGCCAGCAGCGGCTCGGGCAGGGCCTACGAGCAGTACTTC. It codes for CASSGSGRAYEQYF.

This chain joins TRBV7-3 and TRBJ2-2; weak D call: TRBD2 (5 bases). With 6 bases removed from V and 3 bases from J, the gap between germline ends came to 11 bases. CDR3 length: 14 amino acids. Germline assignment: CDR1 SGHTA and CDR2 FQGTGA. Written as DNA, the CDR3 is TGTGCCAGCAGACGAGGGAGCCACACCGGGGAGCTGTTTTTT. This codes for CASRRGSHTGELFF.

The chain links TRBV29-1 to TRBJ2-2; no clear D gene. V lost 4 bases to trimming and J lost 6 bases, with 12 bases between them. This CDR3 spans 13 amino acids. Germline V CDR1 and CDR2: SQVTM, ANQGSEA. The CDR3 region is CSVATLLAGELFF. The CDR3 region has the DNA TGCAGCGTTGCCACCTTACTTGCCGGGGAGCTGTTTTTT.

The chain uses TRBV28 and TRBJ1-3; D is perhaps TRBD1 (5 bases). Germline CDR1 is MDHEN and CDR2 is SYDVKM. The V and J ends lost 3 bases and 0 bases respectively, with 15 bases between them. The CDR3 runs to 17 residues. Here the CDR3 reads CASSFWAGQSSGNTIYF. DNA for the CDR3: TGTGCCAGCAGTTTTTGGGCGGGGCAAAGCTCTGGAAACACCATATATTTT.

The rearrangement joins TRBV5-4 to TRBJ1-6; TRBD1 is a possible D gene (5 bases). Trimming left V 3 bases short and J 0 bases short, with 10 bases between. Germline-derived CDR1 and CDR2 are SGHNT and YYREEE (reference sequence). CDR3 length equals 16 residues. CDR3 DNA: TGTGCCAGCAGCTGGGGCAGGAACTCCTATAATTCACCCCTCCACTTT. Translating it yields CASSWGRNSYNSPLHF.

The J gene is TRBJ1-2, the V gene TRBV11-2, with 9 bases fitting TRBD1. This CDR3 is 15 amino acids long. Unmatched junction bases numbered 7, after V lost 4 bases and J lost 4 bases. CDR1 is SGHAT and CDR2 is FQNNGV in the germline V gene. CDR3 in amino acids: CASSSPGQGTYGYTF. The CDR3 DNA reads TGTGCCAGCAGCTCCCCGGGACAGGGTACCTATGGCTACACCTTC. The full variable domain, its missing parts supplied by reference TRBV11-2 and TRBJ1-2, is EAGVAQSPRYKIIEKRQSVAFWCNPISGHATLYWYQQILGQGPKLLIQFQNNGVVDDSQLPKDRFSAERLKGVDSTLKIQPAKLEDSAVYLCASSSPGQGTYGYTFGSGTRLTVV.

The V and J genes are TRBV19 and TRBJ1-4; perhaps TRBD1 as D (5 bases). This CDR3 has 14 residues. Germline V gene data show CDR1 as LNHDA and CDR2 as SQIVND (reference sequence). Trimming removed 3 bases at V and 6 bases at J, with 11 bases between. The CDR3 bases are TGTGCCAGTAGTATTTGGGGCCAGGATGAAAAACTGTTTTTT. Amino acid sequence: CASSIWGQDEKLFF.

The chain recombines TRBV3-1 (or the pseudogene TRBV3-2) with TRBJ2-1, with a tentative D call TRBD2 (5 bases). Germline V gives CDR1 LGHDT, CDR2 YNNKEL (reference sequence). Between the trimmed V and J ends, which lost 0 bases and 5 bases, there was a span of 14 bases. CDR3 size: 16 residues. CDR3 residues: CASSQERRPLDNEQFF. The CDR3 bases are TGTGCCAGCAGCCAAGAGAGGAGGCCGCTGGACAATGAGCAGTTCTTC.

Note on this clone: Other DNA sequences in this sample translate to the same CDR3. The DNA for the CDR3 is TGCGCCAGCAGCTTGGGAGGGGGTACTGAAGCTTTCTTT. Translating gives CASSLGGGTEAFF. J is TRBJ1-1 and V is TRBV5-1, with D tentatively TRBD1 (6 bases). With 0 bases removed from V and 5 bases from J, the gap between germline ends came to 8 bases. The CDR3 is made up of 13 amino acids. CDR1 and CDR2 from the germline V gene are SGHRS and YFSETQ.

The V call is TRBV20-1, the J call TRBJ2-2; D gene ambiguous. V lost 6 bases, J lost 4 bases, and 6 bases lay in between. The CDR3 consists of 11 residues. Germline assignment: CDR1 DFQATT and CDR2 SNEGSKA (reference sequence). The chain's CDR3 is CSAPGTGELFF. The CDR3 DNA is TGCAGTGCCCCAGGCACCGGGGAGCTGTTTTTT.

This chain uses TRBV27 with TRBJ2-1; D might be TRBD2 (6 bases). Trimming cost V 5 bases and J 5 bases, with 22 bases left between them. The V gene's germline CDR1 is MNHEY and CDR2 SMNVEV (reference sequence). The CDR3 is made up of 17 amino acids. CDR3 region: CASSRPLGGRSNNEQFF. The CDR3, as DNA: TGTGCCAGCAGTCGGCCCCTAGGAGGGAGAAGCAACAATGAGCAGTTCTTC.